This paragraph reports one T cell receptor (beta chain). Its target is not known. This specimen comes from a study of cytomegalovirus exposure and HLA in healthy donors. Study-level findings and limits: The authors enumerated 150 to 200 TCR beta chains as linked to cytomegalovirus. While the bulk of TCR sequences proved rare, some public TCRs turned up in many donors. That first-cohort TCR clusters tended to co-occur in the 100 to 150 validation repertoires was found in a later analysis.

Only in-frame clones appear in the TCRdb table, and some are missing; sequencing was by immunoSEQ multiplex PCR. The sample yields approximately 98,000 clones, 70% to 90% seen once. Sequencing was done on a sample of PBMCs. The origin of this receptor is a woman under 30 in good health and CMV-seronegative.

The CDR3 coding sequence is TGTGCCAGAGAGTCGGAGCGGGGGGGCGAGACCCAGTACTTC. Translating gives CARESERGGETQYF. This chain links TRBV2 with TRBJ2-5, with TRBD2 identical over 10 bases. Germline CDR1 reads SNHLY; CDR2 reads FYNNEI. With 9 bases clipped from V and 5 bases from J, the junction kept 9 bases outside the gene matches. The CDR3 has 14 amino acids.